The subject of this entry is one T cell receptor beta chain. This sample was taken from a study of blood T cell repertoires in COVID-19. Across the study: The origin of the acute and convalescent COVID-19 samples was the United States, Italy and Spain. Sample material is recorded as cDNA or gDNA derived from T cells, B-cell-depleted T cells, or PBMCs.

V lost 4 bases, J lost 4 bases, and 19 bases lay in between. CDR1 and CDR2 (germline): SGHDN, FVKESK. The CDR3 spans 17 residues. In the study's own analysis: For nucleated cells, counts were estimated from reference gene primer amplification. Clones were sequenced by immunoSEQ multiplex PCR, and TCRdb holds only the in-frame ones, with some missing. The DNA gave D and trimming, while V, J and clone size come from that table. Among 250,000 to 350,000 clones, more than 75% were seen once, and the ten largest hold roughly 2%. The TCR sequence derives from a woman aged 55-69 years in a cohort exposed to, infected with or recovered from COVID-19 (not recorded which). The chain couples TRBV14 to TRBJ2-2, with a tentative D call TRBD1 (6 bases). The material sequenced was PBMCs or T cells enriched from blood (not recorded which). In DNA form, the CDR3 reads TGTGCCAGCAGCCCTTCGGGCAGGGGAAGACTCACCGGGGAGCTGTTTTTT. Protein: CASSPSGRGRLTGELFF.